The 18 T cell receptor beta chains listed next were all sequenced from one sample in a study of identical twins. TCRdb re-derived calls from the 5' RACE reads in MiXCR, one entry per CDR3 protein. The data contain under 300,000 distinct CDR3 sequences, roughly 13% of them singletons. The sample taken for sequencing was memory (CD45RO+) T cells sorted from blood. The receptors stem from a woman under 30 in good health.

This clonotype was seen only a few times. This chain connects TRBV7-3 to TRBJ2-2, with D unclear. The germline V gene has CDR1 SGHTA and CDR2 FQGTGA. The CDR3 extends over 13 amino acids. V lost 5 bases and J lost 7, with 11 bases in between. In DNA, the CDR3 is TGTGCCAGCAGCCCCGCAGGCAACGGGGAGCTGTTTTTT. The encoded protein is CASSPAGNGELFF. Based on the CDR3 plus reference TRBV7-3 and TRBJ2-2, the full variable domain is GAGVSQTPSNKVTEKGKYVELRCDPISGHTALYWYRQSLGQGPEFLIYFQGTGAADDSGLPNDRFFAVRPEGSVSTLKIQRTERGDSAVYLCASSPAGNGELFFGEGSRLTVL.

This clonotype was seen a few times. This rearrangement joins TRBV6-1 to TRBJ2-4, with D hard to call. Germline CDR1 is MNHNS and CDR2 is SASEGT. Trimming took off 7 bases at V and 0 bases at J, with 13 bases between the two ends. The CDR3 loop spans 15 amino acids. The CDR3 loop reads CASKAEQLAKNIQYF. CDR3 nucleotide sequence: TGTGCCAGCAAGGCAGAACAGTTAGCCAAAAACATTCAGTACTTC.

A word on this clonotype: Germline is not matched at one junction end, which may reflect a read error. In DNA form, the CDR3 reads TGTGCCAGCAGTCAGGACAGCACTCAGCCCCAGCATTTT. This codes for CASSQDSTQPQHF. The rearrangement joins TRBV12-3 or TRBV12-4 to TRBJ1-5; D might be TRBD1 (6 bases). The CDR3 spans 13 residues.

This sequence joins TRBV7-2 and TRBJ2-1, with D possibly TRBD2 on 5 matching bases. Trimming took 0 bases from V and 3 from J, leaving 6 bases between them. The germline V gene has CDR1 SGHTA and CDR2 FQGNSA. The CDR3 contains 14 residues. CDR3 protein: CASSLASDYNEQFF. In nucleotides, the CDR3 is TGTGCCAGCAGCTTAGCTAGCGACTACAATGAGCAGTTCTTC.

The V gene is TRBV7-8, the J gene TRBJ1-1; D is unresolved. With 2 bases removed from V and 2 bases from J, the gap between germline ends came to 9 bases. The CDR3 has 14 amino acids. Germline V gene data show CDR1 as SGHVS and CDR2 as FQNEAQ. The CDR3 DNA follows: TGTGCCAGCAGCTTAATATTAGGTAACACTGAAGCTTTCTTT. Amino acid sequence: CASSLILGNTEAFF.

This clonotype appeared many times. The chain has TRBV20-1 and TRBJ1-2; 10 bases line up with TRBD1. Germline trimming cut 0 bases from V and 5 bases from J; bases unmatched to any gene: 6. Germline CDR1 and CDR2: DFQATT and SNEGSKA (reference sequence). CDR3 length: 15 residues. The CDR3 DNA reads TGCAGTGCTAGAGATCCCGGGACAGGGGATTATGGCTACACCTTC. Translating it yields CSARDPGTGDYGYTF.

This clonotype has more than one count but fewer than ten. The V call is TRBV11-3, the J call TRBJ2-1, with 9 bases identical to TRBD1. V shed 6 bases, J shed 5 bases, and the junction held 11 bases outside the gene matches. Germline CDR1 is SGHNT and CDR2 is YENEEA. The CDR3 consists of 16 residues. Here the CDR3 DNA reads TGTGCCAGCAGGTTGCCCCAGTGGGACAGGGACAATGAGCAGTTCTTC. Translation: CASRLPQWDRDNEQFF.

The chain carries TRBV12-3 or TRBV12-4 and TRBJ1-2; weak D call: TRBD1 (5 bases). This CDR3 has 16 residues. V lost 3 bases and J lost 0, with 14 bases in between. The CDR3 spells CASSFGAGGTNYGYTF. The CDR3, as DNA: TGTGCCAGCAGTTTCGGGGCGGGGGGTACTAACTATGGCTACACCTTC.

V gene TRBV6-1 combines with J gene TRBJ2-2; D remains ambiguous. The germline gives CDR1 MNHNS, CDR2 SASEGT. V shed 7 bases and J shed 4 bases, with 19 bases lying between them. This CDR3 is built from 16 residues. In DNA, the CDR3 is TGTGCCAGCAAAACAAAAGGCTGGTTCGCCACCGGGGAGCTGTTTTTT. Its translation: CASKTKGWFATGELFF.

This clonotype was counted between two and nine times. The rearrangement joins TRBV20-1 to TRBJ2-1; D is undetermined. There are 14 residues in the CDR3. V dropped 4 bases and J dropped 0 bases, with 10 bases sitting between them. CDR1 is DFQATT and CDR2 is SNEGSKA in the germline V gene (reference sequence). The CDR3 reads CSAMGMSSYNEQFF. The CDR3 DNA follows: TGCAGTGCTATGGGGATGAGCTCCTACAATGAGCAGTTCTTC.

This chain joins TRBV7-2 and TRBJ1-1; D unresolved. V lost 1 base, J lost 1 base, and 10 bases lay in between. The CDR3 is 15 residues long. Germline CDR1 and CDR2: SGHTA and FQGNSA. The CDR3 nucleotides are TGTGCCAGCAGCTTAGATTCTCAACCGAACACTGAAGCTTTCTTT. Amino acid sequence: CASSLDSQPNTEAFF.

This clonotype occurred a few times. CDR3 in amino acids: CASTSQLAIKLTSGDTQYF. The DNA of the CDR3 is TGTGCCAGCACCTCCCAACTAGCGATTAAGCTGACATCCGGGGATACGCAGTATTTT. The chain employs TRBV12-3 or TRBV12-4 and TRBJ2-3; TRBD2 matches 7 bases. Trimming at V came to 7 bases and at J to 6 bases, leaving 25 bases not matched to a gene. CDR3 length: 19 residues.

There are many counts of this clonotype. CDR3 in DNA: TGCAGTGCTGAGCGAGTGGGCACAGATACGCAGTATTTT. Amino acids: CSAERVGTDTQYF. The V and J genes are TRBV20-1 and TRBJ2-3, with D unclear. The CDR3 totals 13 residues. V shed 5 bases and J shed 1 base, with 10 bases lying between them. Germline values: CDR1 DFQATT, CDR2 SNEGSKA (reference sequence).

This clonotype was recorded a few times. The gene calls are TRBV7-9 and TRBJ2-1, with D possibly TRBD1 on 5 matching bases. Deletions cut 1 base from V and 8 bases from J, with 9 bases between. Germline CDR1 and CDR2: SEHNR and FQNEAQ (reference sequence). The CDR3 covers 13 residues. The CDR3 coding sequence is TGTGCCAGCAGCTTAGTTAGGGGTTATGAGCAGTTCTTC. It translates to CASSLVRGYEQFF.

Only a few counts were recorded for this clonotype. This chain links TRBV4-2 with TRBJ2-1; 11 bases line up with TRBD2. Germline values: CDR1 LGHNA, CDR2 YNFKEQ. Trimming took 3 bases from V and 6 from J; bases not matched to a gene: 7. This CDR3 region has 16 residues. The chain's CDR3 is CASSQGLLAGANEQFF. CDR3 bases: TGTGCCAGCAGCCAGGGCTTACTAGCGGGGGCCAATGAGCAGTTCTTC.

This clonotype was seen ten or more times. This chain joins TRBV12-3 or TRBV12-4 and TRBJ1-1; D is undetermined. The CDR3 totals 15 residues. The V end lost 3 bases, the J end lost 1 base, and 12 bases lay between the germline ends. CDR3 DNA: TGTGCCAGCAGTTTTATCGGTGCAACGAACACTGAAGCTTTCTTT. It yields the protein CASSFIGATNTEAFF.

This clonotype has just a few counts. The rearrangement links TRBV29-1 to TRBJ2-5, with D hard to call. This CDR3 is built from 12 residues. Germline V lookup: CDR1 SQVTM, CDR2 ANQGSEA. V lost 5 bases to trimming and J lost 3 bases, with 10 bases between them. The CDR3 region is CSVLLLEETQYF. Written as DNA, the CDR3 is TGCAGCGTTCTTTTACTGGAAGAGACCCAGTACTTC.

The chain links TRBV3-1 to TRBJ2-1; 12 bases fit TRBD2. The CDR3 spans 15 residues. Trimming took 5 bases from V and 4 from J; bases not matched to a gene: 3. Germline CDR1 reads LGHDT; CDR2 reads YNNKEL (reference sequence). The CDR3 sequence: CASSNGLAGYNEQFF. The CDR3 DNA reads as TGTGCCAGCAGCAACGGACTAGCGGGGTACAATGAGCAGTTCTTC.